The 3 T cell receptor beta chains given below trace back to one sample, sequenced in a study of cytomegalovirus exposure and HLA in healthy donors. Assay used: immunoSEQ multiplex PCR; TCRdb lists only in-frame clones, some missing. The sample yields roughly 130,000 clones, about nine tenths seen once. Sequencing was performed on PBMCs. The receptor set was obtained from a young woman in good health and CMV-seropositive.

V gene TRBV5-4 combines with J gene TRBJ1-4, with 7 bases matching TRBD1. Germline CDR1 and CDR2: SGHNT and YYREEE (reference sequence). After removal of 3 bases from V and 8 bases from J, the junction contained 7 bases not matched to a gene. The CDR3 consists of 14 residues. The CDR3: CASSSDRSEEKLFF. DNA of the CDR3: TGTGCCAGCAGCTCGGACAGGAGTGAGGAAAAACTGTTTTTT.

This chain links TRBV14 with TRBJ1-1; D call uncertain. V was shortened by 4 bases and J by 1 base, with 10 bases between the two germline ends. The CDR3 loop spans 14 amino acids. The germline V gene encodes CDR1 SGHDN and CDR2 FVKESK. CDR3 in amino acids: CASSLRRRNTEAFF. In nucleotides, the CDR3 is TGTGCCAGCAGCCTCCGGCGGCGGAACACTGAAGCTTTCTTT. The whole variable domain, filled in from reference TRBV14 and TRBJ1-1, reads EAGVTQFPSHSVIEKGQTVTLRCDPISGHDNLYWYRRVMGKEIKFLLHFVKESKQDESGMPNNRFLAERTGGTYSTLKVQPAELEDSGVYFCASSLRRRNTEAFFGQGTRLTVV.

This rearrangement joins TRBV13 to TRBJ1-1; perhaps TRBD1 as D (5 bases). The CDR3 totals 11 residues. The germline V gene encodes CDR1 PRHDT and CDR2 FYEKMQ (reference sequence). Trimming stripped 5 bases from V and 11 bases from J, with 12 bases between. CDR3 nucleotides: TGTGCCAGCAGCACAGCAGGGAGGGCTTTCTTT. Translated, it gives CASSTAGRAFF. The whole variable domain, filled in from reference TRBV13 and TRBJ1-1, reads AAGVIQSPRHLIKEKRETATLKCYPIPRHDTVYWYQQGPGQDPQFLISFYEKMQSDKGSIPDRFSAQQFSDYHSELNMSSLELGDSALYFCASSTAGRAFFGQGTRLTVV.